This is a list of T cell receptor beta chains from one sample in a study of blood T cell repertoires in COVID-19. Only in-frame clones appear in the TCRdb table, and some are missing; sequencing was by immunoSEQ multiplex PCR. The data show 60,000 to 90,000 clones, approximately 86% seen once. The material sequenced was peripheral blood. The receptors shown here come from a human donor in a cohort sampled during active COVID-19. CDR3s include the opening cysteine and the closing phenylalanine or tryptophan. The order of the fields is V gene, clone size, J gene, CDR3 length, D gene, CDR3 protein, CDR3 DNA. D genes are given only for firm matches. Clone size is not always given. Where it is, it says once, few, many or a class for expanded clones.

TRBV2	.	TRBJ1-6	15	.	CASRREGVFGSPLHF	TGTGCCAGCAGAAGGGAGGGAGTTTTTGGTTCACCCCTCCACTTT
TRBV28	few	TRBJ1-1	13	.	CASSLGTGTEAFF	TGTGCCAGCAGTTTAGGAACGGGCACTGAAGCTTTCTTT
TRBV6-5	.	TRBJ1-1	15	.	CASSYEAGRNTEAFF	TGTGCCAGCAGTTACGAGGCAGGGCGGAACACTGAAGCTTTCTTT
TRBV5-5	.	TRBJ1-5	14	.	CASSFLQFNQPQHF	TGTGCCAGCAGCTTCCTGCAGTTCAATCAGCCCCAGCATTTT
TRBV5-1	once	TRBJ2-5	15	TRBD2	CASSDSGGAFQTQYF	TGCGCCAGCAGCGACAGCGGGGGGGCTTTTCAGACCCAGTACTTC
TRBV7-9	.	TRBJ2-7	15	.	CASSLRPTTLGEQYF	TGTGCCAGCAGCCTACGCCCCACCACCCTCGGTGAGCAGTACTTC
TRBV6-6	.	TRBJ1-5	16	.	CASSYGQPYSNQPQHF	TGTGCCAGCAGTTACGGACAGCCATATAGCAATCAGCCCCAGCATTTT
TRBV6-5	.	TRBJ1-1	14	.	CASSSDSLNTEAFF	TGTGCCAGCAGTAGTGACAGCCTGAACACTGAAGCTTTCTTT
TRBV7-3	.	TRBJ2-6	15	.	CASRLTVSGANVLTF	TGTGCCAGCAGGTTGACAGTCTCTGGGGCCAACGTCCTGACTTTC
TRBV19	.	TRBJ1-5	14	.	CASSIANGYQPQHF	TGTGCCAGTAGTATCGCAAACGGGTACCAGCCCCAGCATTTT
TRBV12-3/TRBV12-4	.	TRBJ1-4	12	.	CASSLSPGTGVF	TGTGCCAGCAGTTTGAGCCCCGGGACGGGGGTTTTT
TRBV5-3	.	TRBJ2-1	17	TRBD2	CARSFHPSGRVYNEQFF	TGTGCCAGAAGCTTTCACCCTAGCGGGAGGGTCTACAATGAGCAGTTCTTC
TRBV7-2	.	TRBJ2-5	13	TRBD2	CASNNGGAETQYF	TGTGCCAGCAACAACGGGGGGGCGGAGACCCAGTACTTC
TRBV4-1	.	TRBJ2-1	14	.	CASTSVGAGNEQFF	TGCGCCAGCACTAGTGTGGGTGCCGGCAATGAGCAGTTCTTC
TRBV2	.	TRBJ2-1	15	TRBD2	CASSAELAGADEQFF	TGTGCCAGCAGTGCGGAGCTAGCGGGGGCGGATGAGCAGTTCTTC
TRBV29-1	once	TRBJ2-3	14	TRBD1	CSVRTGWSTDTQYF	TGCAGCGTACGGACAGGGTGGAGCACAGATACGCAGTATTTT
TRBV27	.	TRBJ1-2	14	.	CASSLVGGNYGYTF	TGTGCCAGCAGTTTAGTCGGGGGGAACTATGGCTACACCTTC
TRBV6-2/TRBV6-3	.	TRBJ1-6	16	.	CASSLSWGLRNSPLHF	TGTGCCAGCAGTCTAAGCTGGGGCTTACGAAATTCACCCCTCCACTTT
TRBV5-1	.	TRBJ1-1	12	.	CASSRRGTEAFF	TGCGCCAGCAGCCGGCGGGGCACTGAAGCTTTCTTT
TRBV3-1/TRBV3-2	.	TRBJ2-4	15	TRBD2	CASSPSGVAKNIQYF	TGTGCCAGCAGCCCTAGCGGGGTAGCCAAAAACATTCAGTACTTC
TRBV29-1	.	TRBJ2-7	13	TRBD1	CSGEAGTAYEQYF	TGCAGCGGCGAGGCCGGGACAGCCTACGAGCAGTACTTC
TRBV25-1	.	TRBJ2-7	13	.	CASSPAGSWWQYF	TGTGCCAGCAGTCCTGCCGGGTCGTGGTGGCAGTACTTC
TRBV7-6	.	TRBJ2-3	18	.	CASSSGGPSGPSTDTQYF	TGTGCCAGCAGCTCCGGGGGCCCTAGCGGTCCTAGCACAGATACGCAGTATTTT
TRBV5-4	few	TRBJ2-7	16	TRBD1	CASSLALTGGAIEQYF	TGTGCCAGCAGCTTGGCGCTGACAGGGGGCGCGATCGAGCAGTACTTC
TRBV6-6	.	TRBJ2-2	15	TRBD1	CASTLGQGAGGELFF	TGTGCCAGCACCCTCGGGCAGGGGGCAGGCGGGGAGCTGTTTTTT
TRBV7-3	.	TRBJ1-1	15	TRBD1	CASSARAGGYTEAFF	TGTGCCAGCAGCGCCCGGGCAGGGGGGTATACTGAAGCTTTCTTT
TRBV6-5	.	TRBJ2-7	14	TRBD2	CASSSSGPTYEQYF	TGTGCCAGCAGTTCTAGCGGACCGACCTACGAGCAGTACTTC
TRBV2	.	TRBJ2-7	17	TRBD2	CASTGSGFRREDYEQYF	TGTGCCAGCACCGGCTCTGGGTTTAGGCGGGAGGACTACGAGCAGTACTTC
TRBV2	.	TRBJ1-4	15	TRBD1	CASSPRTGYNEKLFF	TGTGCCAGCAGTCCGCGGACAGGGTATAATGAAAAACTGTTTTTT
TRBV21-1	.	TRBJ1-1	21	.	CASSNGHRADTLQSLNTEAFF	TGTGCCAGCAGCAATGGCCACAGGGCTGATACTCTCCAATCCTTGAACACTGAAGCTTTCTTT
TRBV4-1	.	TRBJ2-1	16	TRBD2	CASSQGGSASYNEQFF	TGCGCCAGCAGCCAAGGCGGGAGTGCTAGCTACAATGAGCAGTTCTTC
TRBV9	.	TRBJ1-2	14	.	CASSVVAGNYGYTF	TGTGCCAGCAGCGTAGTGGCAGGGAACTATGGCTACACCTTC